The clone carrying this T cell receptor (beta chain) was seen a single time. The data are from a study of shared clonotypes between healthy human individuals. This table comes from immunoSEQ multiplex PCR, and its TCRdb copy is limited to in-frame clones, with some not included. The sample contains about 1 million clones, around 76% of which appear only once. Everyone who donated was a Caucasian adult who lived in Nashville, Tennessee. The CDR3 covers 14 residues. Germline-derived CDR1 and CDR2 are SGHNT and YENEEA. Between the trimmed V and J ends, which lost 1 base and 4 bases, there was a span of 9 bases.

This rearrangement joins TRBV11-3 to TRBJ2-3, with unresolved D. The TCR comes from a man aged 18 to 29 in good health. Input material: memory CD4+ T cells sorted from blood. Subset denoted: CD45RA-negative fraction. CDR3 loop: CASSLGGAPDTQYF. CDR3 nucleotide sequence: TGTGCCAGCAGCTTAGGAGGAGCCCCAGATACGCAGTATTTT.